This T cell receptor beta chain was documented in a study of cytomegalovirus exposure and HLA in healthy donors. Study background: Approximately 190 million T cells yielded 117 million unique TCR beta sequences in earlier analysis. Study-wide points: Three of the chains that were CMV-associated were confirmed in vitro to be specific for CMV antigens. Within an earlier analysis, most TCR beta V segments proved productive either about 87% or about 30% of the time.

Primers included in the PCR were 60 Vbeta and 13 Jbeta primers. Some clones are missing from TCRdb's copy, which holds only in-frame ones; the method was immunoSEQ multiplex PCR. The sample carries about 120,000 clones, about 60% recorded once. This clone was counted a few times. Its antigen is not known. Germline CDR1 and CDR2: LGHNA and YSLEER. The CDR3 is 15 amino acids. Trimming took 4 bases from V and 2 from J; bases not matched to a gene: 7. The sequence derives from a man aged 35-49 years in good health and CMV-seropositive. Sequenced: PBMCs. The chain employs TRBV4-3 and TRBJ1-1; 7 nucleotides match TRBD1. The CDR3 DNA reads as TGCGCCAGCAGCCCCCAGACAGGGAGAAACACTGAAGCTTTCTTT. Its protein is CASSPQTGRNTEAFF.